This is a list of T cell receptor beta chains from one sample in a study of T cells in Graves' hyperthyroidism and ophthalmopathy. From the multiplex PCR reads, TCRdb called clonotypes with MiXCR, one entry per CDR3 protein. The sample has about 640,000 distinct CDR3 sequences, roughly 14% seen once. Specimen: blood. The origin of the receptors is a woman aged 50 to 65 with Graves' ophthalmopathy. The CDR3 runs from the conserved cysteine through the conserved F or W. A D gene is named only where the DNA matches it firmly. The size entry is marked missing in some rows and otherwise reads once, few, many or a size class.

d_call j_call v_call clone_size cdr3_aa cdr3_nt
- TRBJ2-1 TRBV28 many CASSSFVNEQFF TGTGCCAGCAGTTCGTTTGTGAATGAGCAGTTCTTC
- TRBJ1-4 TRBV3-1 many CASSQQGATNEKLFF TGTGCCAGCAGCCAACAGGGAGCAACTAATGAAAAACTGTTTTTT
- TRBJ1-5 TRBV7-2 - CASSLWGKPQHF TGTGCCAGCAGCTTATGGGGGAAGCCCCAGCATTTT
- TRBJ2-2 TRBV4-1 - CASSQDPKRYSGELFF TGCGCCAGCAGCCAAGATCCCAAACGGTATTCCGGGGAGCTGTTTTTT
- TRBJ1-1 TRBV6-1 many CASSEEAAGNTEAFF TGTGCCAGCAGTGAAGAGGCAGCGGGGAACACTGAAGCTTTCTTT
- TRBJ2-1 TRBV28 many CASSRTGTSYNEQFF TGTGCCAGCAGTAGAACCGGGACTTCGTACAATGAGCAGTTCTTC
TRBD2 TRBJ2-3 TRBV5-1 - CASRRGTSGSTSSTDTQYF TGCGCCAGCAGGAGGGGGACTAGCGGGAGTACATCAAGCACAGATACGCAGTATTTT
- TRBJ1-2 TRBV24-1 - CATSQTGHYGYTF TGTGCCACCAGTCAGACGGGACACTATGGCTACACCTTC
TRBD2 TRBJ2-5 TRBV7-3 - CASSQGLAGPYQETQYF TGTGCCAGCAGCCAGGGACTAGCGGGACCGTACCAAGAGACCCAGTACTTC
TRBD2 TRBJ2-7 TRBV10-2 - CASNRLAGSYEQYF TGCGCCAGCAATAGACTAGCGGGCTCCTACGAGCAGTACTTC
- TRBJ2-3 TRBV3-2 many CASSQRGLPGTDTQYF TGTGCCAGCAGCCAGAGGGGACTTCCCGGCACAGATACGCAGTATTTT
- TRBJ2-3 TRBV7-3 few CASSSLGGDTQYF TGTGCCAGCAGTTCCCTAGGGGGAGATACGCAGTATTTT
- TRBJ1-2 TRBV20-1 many CSARGGWGSGYTF TGCAGTGCTAGAGGGGGCTGGGGGAGTGGCTACACCTTC
TRBD1 TRBJ1-3 TRBV18 few CASSPTGLSGNTIYF TGTGCCAGCTCACCGACAGGGCTATCTGGAAACACCATATATTTT
- TRBJ1-6 TRBV25-1 few CASSEWEGNSPLHF TGTGCCAGCAGTGAATGGGAGGGAAATTCACCCCTCCACTTT
TRBD1 TRBJ2-5 TRBV15 once CATSRDLTDRGETQYF TGTGCCACCAGCAGAGACCTAACGGACAGGGGAGAGACCCAGTACTTC
TRBD1 TRBJ2-2 TRBV3-1 many CASSRTGSNTGELFF TGTGCCAGCAGCCGGACAGGGAGTAACACCGGGGAGCTGTTTTTT
TRBD2 TRBJ2-5 TRBV6-6 many CASSYFGTSGGQETQYF TGTGCCAGCAGTTACTTTGGGACTAGCGGGGGGCAAGAGACCCAGTACTTC
TRBD1 TRBJ1-5 TRBV30 many CAWSRTGGSQPQHF TGTGCCTGGAGCCGGACAGGGGGGAGTCAGCCCCAGCATTTT
- TRBJ2-5 TRBV7-9 many CASSYVVPRKETQYF TGTGCCAGCAGCTACGTGGTTCCAAGGAAAGAGACCCAGTACTTC
- TRBJ2-6 TRBV12-3/TRBV12-4 - CTSSLRLWSGANVLTF TGTACCAGCAGTTTACGCCTCTGGTCTGGGGCCAACGTCCTGACTTTC
- TRBJ1-2 TRBV28 many CASSRRIANYGYTF TGTGCCAGCAGCCGACGGATAGCTAACTATGGCTACACCTTC
TRBD2 TRBJ2-7 TRBV20-1 many CSARETSGSSYEQYF TGCAGTGCTAGAGAAACTAGCGGGAGCTCCTACGAGCAGTACTTC
TRBD2 TRBJ2-1 TRBV3-1 many CASSQELLAGVWNEQFF TGTGCCAGCAGCCAAGAATTATTAGCGGGAGTATGGAATGAGCAGTTCTTC
TRBD1 TRBJ2-1 TRBV9 many CASNLQGQGLNEQFF TGTGCCAGCAACTTACAGGGACAGGGGTTGAATGAGCAGTTCTTC
TRBD1 TRBJ1-4 TRBV20-1 few CSASTGALNEKLFF TGCAGTGCTAGCACAGGGGCCCTTAATGAAAAACTGTTTTTT
TRBD2 TRBJ2-1 TRBV20-1 many CSAAPGTSLNEQFF TGCAGTGCCGCCCCCGGGACTAGTTTAAATGAGCAGTTCTTC
- TRBJ2-4 TRBV6-2/TRBV6-3 many CASSYEDRLDKNIQYF TGTGCCAGCAGTTACGAGGACCGACTAGATAAAAACATTCAGTACTTC
- TRBJ1-1 TRBV4-1 many CASSQPVWDVTEAFF TGCGCCAGCAGCCAACCCGTTTGGGACGTCACTGAAGCTTTCTTT
- TRBJ2-3 TRBV18 many CASSPPGADTQYF TGTGCCAGCAGCCCCCCGGGCGCAGATACGCAGTATTTT
- TRBJ1-1 TRBV20-1 many CSAREDRNTEAFF TGCAGTGCTAGGGAGGACCGCAACACTGAAGCTTTCTTT
- TRBJ2-3 TRBV12-3/TRBV12-4 many CASSFGASATQYF TGTGCCAGCAGTTTTGGAGCTTCAGCTACGCAGTATTTT
TRBD2 TRBJ2-2 TRBV12-3/TRBV12-4 few CASSGGGGVDTGELFF TGTGCCAGCAGTGGTGGGGGGGGAGTGGACACCGGGGAGCTGTTTTTT
TRBD1 TRBJ2-7 TRBV14 many CASSQALTSDRFAYEQYF TGTGCCAGCAGCCAAGCCTTAACTTCGGACAGGTTTGCCTACGAGCAGTACTTC
TRBD2 TRBJ2-3 TRBV24-1 many CATSLAGRTDTQYF TGTGCCACCAGTTTAGCGGGGCGCACAGATACGCAGTATTTT
TRBD1 TRBJ2-7 TRBV6-1 many CASSYPGTGLYEQYF TGTGCCAGCAGTTATCCCGGGACAGGACTCTACGAGCAGTACTTC
TRBD2 TRBJ2-2 TRBV29-1 many CSVVLAGLNTGELFF TGCAGCGTTGTATTAGCGGGGTTGAACACCGGGGAGCTGTTTTTT
- TRBJ2-7 TRBV7-8 many CASSSPFLEQYF TGTGCCAGCAGTTCACCCTTTTTGGAGCAGTACTTC
- TRBJ2-1 TRBV29-1 - CSSDSTSSYNEQFF TGCAGCTCAGACAGTACGAGCTCCTACAATGAGCAGTTCTTC
- TRBJ2-2 TRBV28 many CASSYPLANTGELFF TGTGCCAGCAGTTACCCACTAGCGAACACCGGGGAGCTGTTTTTT
TRBD2 TRBJ2-5 TRBV14 once CASSQTSGSVETQYF TGTGCCAGCAGTCAAACTAGCGGGAGTGTGGAGACCCAGTACTTC
- TRBJ1-2 TRBV28 many CASTQLNYGYTF TGTGCCAGCACCCAACTAAACTATGGCTACACCTTC
- TRBJ1-5 TRBV7-9 many CASSFSGRSNQPQHF TGTGCCAGCAGCTTCTCAGGGCGGAGCAATCAGCCCCAGCATTTT
- TRBJ2-5 TRBV5-8 once CASSLGTAPRWYF TGTGCCAGCAGCTTGGGTACAGCGCCGCGATGGTACTTC
- TRBJ2-1 TRBV7-3 - CASSVLPAAHEQFF TGTGCCAGCAGCGTTCTTCCTGCCGCCCATGAGCAGTTCTTC
- TRBJ1-1 TRBV6-2/TRBV6-3 many CASSYVGTEAFF TGTGCCAGCAGTTACGTTGGGACTGAAGCTTTCTTT
- TRBJ1-4 TRBV7-2 many CASSLDPPPGANEKLFF TGTGCCAGCAGCTTAGATCCCCCTCCGGGAGCTAATGAAAAACTGTTTTTT
- TRBJ2-7 TRBV9 - CASSAPGCEQYF TGTGCCAGCAGCGCGCCAGGGTGCGAGCAGTACTTC
TRBD2 TRBJ2-5 TRBV11-2 many CASSIAGVQETQYF TGTGCCAGCAGTATAGCGGGAGTACAAGAGACCCAGTACTTC
- TRBJ2-2 TRBV20-1 many CSASSSDGELFF TGCAGTGCTAGTAGTTCGGACGGGGAGCTGTTTTTT
TRBD1 TRBJ2-1 TRBV28 - CASNHPTGVNEQFF TGTGCCAGCAACCATCCGACAGGGGTCAATGAGCAGTTCTTC
TRBD2 TRBJ2-1 TRBV6-1 - CASIGRATYNEQFF TGTGCCAGCATTGGGAGGGCCACCTACAATGAGCAGTTCTTC
- TRBJ2-6 TRBV5-6 many CASSLFRDQGSGANVLTF TGTGCCAGCAGCTTGTTCCGGGATCAGGGCTCTGGGGCCAACGTCCTGACTTTC
- TRBJ2-1 TRBV28 many CASSSGASGSIFQFF TGTGCCAGCAGCTCAGGGGCTAGCGGTTCCATTTTCCAGTTCTTC